One T cell receptor (beta chain) is described in this entry. The data were obtained in a study of blood T cell repertoires in COVID-19. Produced via immunoSEQ multiplex PCR; TCRdb's table is partial and in-frame only. The sample records roughly 60,000 clones, about nine tenths being singletons. Germline V CDR1 and CDR2: MNHEY, SVGAGI. V gave up 0 bases and J gave up 3 bases; unmatched junction bases: 3. This CDR3 is built from 15 residues. The TCR sequence derives from a human donor with acute or convalescent COVID-19. The donor label of this sample is uncertain. J is TRBJ2-3 and V is TRBV6-5; 7 nucleotides match TRBD2. Sequencing was carried out using peripheral blood. The CDR3 DNA sequence: TGTGCCAGCAGTTACTCGGGGGGGTCTACAGATACGCAGTATTTT. This translates into CASSYSGGSTDTQYF.